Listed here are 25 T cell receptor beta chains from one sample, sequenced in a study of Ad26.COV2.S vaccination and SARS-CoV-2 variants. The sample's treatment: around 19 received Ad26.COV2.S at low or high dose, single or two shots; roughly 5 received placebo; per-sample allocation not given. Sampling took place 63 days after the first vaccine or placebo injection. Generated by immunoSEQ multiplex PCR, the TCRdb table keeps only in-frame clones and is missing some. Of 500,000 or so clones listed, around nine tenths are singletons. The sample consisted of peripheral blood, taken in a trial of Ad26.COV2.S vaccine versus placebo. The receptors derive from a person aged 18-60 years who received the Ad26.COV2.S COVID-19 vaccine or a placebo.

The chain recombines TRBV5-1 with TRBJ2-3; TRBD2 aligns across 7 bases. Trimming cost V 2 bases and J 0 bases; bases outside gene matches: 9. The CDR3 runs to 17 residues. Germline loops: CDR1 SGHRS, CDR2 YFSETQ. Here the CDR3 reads CASSFGTKGISTDTQYF. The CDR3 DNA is TGCGCCAGCAGCTTTGGGACTAAGGGTATAAGCACAGATACGCAGTATTTT.

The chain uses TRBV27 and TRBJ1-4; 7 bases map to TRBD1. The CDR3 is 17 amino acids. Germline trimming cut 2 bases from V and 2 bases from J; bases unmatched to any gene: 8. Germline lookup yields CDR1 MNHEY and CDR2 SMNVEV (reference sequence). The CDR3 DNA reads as TGTGCCAGCAGTTTAGGGGAGGGGGCGGGGACTAATGAAAAACTGTTTTTT. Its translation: CASSLGEGAGTNEKLFF.

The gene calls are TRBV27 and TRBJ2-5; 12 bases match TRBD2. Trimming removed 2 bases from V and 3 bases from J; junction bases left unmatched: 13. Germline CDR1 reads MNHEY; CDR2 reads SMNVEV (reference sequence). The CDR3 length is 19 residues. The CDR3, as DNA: TGTGCCAGCAGTTTACGGTCTAGCGGGAGGGCCGGAGGGGAAGAGACCCAGTACTTC. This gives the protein CASSLRSSGRAGGEETQYF.

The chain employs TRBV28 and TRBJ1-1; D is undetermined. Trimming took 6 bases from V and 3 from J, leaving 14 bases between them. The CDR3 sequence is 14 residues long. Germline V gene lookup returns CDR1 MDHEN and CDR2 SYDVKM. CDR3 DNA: TGTGCCAGCAGCCTCCCGGTTTGGGACACTGAAGCTTTCTTT. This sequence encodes CASSLPVWDTEAFF.

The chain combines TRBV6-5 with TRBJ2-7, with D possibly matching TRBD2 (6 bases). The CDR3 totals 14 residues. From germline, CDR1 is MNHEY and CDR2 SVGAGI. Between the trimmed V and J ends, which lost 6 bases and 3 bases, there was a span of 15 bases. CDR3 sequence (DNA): TGTGCCAGCAGGCCACGGGAGAATAGCTACGAGCAGTACTTC. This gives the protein CASRPRENSYEQYF.

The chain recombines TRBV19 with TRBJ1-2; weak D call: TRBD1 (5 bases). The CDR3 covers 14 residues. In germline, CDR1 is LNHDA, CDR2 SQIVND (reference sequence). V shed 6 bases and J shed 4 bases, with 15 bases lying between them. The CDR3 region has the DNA TGTGCCAGTAGGGTAGGGACGGCGGGCTATGGCTACACCTTC. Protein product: CASRVGTAGYGYTF. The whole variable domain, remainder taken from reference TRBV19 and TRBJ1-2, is DGGITQSPKYLFRKEGQNVTLSCEQNLNHDAMYWYRQDPGQGLRLIYYSQIVNDFQKGDIAEGYSVSREKKESFPLTVTSAQKNPTAFYLCASRVGTAGYGYTFGSGTRLTVV.

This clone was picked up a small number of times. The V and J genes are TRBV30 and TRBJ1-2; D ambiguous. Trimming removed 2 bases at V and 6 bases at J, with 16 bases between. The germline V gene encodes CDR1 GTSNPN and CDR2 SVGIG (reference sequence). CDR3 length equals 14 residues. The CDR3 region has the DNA TGTGCCTGGAGTCGACCTGGTCGGATAGATGGCTACACCTTC. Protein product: CAWSRPGRIDGYTF.

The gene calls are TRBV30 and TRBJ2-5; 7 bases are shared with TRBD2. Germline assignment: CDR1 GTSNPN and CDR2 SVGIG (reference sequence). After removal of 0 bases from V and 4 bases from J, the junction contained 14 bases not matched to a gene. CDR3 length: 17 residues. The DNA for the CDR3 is TGTGCCTGGAGTGTAGCCCCTCCTGGACTAGGAACAGAGACCCAGTACTTC. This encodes CAWSVAPPGLGTETQYF.

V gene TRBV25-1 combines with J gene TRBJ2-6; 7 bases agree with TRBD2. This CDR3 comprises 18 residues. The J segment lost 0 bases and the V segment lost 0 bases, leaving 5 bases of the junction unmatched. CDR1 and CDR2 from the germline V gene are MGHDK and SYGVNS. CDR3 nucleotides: TGTGCCAGCAGTGAATACGGTAGCGGGCCCTCTGGGGCCAACGTCCTGACTTTC. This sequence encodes CASSEYGSGPSGANVLTF.

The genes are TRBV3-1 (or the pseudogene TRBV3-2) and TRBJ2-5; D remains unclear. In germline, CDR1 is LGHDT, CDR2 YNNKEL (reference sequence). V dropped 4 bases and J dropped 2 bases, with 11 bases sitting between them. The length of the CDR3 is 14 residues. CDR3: CASSRNPGQETQYF. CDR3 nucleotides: TGTGCCAGCAGCCGGAACCCGGGTCAAGAGACCCAGTACTTC.

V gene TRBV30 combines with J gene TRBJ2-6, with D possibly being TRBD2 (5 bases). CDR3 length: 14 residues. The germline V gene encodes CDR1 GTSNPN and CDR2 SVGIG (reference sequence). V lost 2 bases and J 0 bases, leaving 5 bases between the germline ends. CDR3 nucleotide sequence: TGTGCCTGGAGTAGCGGCTCTGGGGCCAACGTCCTGACTTTC. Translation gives CAWSSGSGANVLTF.

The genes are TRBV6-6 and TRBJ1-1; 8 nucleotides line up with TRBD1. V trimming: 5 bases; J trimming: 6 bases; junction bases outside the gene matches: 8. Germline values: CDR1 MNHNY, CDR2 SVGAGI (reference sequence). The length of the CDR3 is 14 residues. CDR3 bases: TGTGCCAGCAGTAAAGGACAGGGTGGTGCTGAAGCTTTCTTT. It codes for CASSKGQGGAEAFF.

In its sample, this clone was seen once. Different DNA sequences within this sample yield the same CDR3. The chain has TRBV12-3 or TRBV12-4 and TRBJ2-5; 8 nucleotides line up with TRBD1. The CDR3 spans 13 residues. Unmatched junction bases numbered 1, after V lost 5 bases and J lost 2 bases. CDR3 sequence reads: CASSRTGQETQYF. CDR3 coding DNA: TGTGCCAGCAGTCGGACAGGGCAAGAGACCCAGTACTTC.

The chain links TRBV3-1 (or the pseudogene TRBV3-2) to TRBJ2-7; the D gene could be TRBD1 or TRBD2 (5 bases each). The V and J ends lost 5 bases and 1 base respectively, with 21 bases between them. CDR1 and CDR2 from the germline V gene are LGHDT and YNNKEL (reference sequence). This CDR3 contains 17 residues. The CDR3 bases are TGTGCCAGCAGCTGGAAACGGTTTTCCGGGGCATCCTACGAGCAGTACTTC. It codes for CASSWKRFSGASYEQYF.

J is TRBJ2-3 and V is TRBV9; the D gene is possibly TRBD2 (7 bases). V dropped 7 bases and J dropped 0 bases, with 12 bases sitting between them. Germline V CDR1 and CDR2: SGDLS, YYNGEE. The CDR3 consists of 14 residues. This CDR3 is CASGRGSSTDTQYF. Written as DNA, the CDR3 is TGTGCCAGCGGGAGGGGGAGTAGCACAGATACGCAGTATTTT.

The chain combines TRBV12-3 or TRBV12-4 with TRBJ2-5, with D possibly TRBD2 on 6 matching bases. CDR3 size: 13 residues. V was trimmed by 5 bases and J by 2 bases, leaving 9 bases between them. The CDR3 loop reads CASSPGLQETQYF. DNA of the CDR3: TGTGCCAGCAGTCCAGGACTACAAGAGACCCAGTACTTC.

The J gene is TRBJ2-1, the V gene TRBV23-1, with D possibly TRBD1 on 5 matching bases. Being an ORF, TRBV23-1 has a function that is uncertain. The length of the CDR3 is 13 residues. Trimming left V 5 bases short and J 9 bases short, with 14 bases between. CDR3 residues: CASSLGPRSEQFF. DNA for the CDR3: TGCGCCAGCAGTTTGGGGCCAAGGAGTGAGCAGTTCTTC.

The CDR3 bases are TGTGCCAGCTCACCGGACGCCGGGGAGCTGTTTTTT. Its translation: CASSPDAGELFF. The V and J genes are TRBV18 and TRBJ2-2; unclear D gene. CDR3 length: 12 amino acids. The germline CDR1 and CDR2 sequences are KGHSH and LQKENI. The ends were cut back, 3 bases at V and 6 bases at J, with 5 bases in the middle.

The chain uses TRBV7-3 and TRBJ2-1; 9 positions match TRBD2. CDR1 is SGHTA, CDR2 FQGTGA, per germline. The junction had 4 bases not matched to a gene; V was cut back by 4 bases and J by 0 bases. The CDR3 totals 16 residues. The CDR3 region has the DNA TGTGCCAGCAGCTCGGTAGCGGGAGTCTCCTACAATGAGCAGTTCTTC. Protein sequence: CASSSVAGVSYNEQFF. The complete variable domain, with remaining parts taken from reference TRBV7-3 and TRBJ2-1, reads GAGVSQTPSNKVTEKGKYVELRCDPISGHTALYWYRQSLGQGPEFLIYFQGTGAADDSGLPNDRFFAVRPEGSVSTLKIQRTERGDSAVYLCASSSVAGVSYNEQFFGPGTRLTVL.

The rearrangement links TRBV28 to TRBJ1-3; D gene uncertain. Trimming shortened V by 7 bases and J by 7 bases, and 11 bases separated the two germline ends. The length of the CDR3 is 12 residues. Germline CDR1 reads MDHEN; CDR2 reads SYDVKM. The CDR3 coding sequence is TGTGCCAGCAATGCCGGGAAGAACACCATATATTTT. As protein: CASNAGKNTIYF.

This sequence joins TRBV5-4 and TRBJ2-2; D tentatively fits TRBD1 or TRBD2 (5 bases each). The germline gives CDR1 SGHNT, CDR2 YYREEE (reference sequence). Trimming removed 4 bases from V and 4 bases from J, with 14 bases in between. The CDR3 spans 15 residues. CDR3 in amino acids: CASSPGRAATGELFF. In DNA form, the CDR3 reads TGTGCCAGCAGCCCGGGACGGGCGGCCACCGGGGAGCTGTTTTTT.

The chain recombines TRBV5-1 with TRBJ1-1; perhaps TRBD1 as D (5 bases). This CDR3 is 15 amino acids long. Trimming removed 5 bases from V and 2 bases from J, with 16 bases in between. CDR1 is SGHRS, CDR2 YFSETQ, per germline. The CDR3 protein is CASRSRQTQNTEAFF. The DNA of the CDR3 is TGCGCCAGCAGATCCCGACAGACCCAAAACACTGAAGCTTTCTTT.

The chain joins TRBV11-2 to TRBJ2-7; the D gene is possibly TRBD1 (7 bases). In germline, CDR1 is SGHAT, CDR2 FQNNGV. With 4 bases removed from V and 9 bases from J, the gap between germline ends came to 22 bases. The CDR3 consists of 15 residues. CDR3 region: CASSSVRGATVSQYF. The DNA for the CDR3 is TGTGCCAGCAGCTCGGTCAGGGGGGCTACCGTCTCGCAGTACTTC.

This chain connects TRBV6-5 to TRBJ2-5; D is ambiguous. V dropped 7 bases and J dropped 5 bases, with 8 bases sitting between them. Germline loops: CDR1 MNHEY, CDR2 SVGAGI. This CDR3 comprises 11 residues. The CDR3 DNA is TGTGCCAGCAATAGGGTGGAGACCCAGTACTTC. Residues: CASNRVETQYF.

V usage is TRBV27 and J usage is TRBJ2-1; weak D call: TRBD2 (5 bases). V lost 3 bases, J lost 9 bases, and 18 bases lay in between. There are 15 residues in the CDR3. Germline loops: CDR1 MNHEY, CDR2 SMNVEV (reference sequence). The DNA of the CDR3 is TGTGCCAGCAGTTTCGTCTCCGCAATTGGGAGTGAGCAGTTCTTC. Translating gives CASSFVSAIGSEQFF.